Sequencing of this T cell receptor (beta chain) was carried out in a study of Graves' ophthalmopathy and Graves' hyperthyroidism. Notes on the study in general: In separating ophthalmopathy from stable hyperthyroidism, a 13-signature model achieved 87.88% sensitivity and approximately 81% specificity. A majority of expanded thyroid clonotypes exceeding 0.001 frequency were likewise present in blood.

This clonotype came up a few times. Its specificity is unknown. A read error may be the cause here, since a much bigger clone is one base away. In this CDR3 the conserved last residue, phenylalanine or tryptophan, is missing, so a read error is likely. The starting material, around 9.3 ml of fresh peripheral blood, provided the PBMCs. CDR3 length: 13 amino acids. V gave up 2 bases and J gave up 7 bases, with 6 bases separating them. The study amplified TCR beta CDR3 regions using RNA transcripts. Second-round multiplex PCR followed a first-round RT-PCR using HTBI primers. TCRdb redid the calling of the multiplex PCR reads with MiXCR, one entry per CDR3 protein. The table lists hundreds of thousands of distinct CDR3 sequences, about two fifths of them singletons.

The receptor's source is an adult man with Graves' ophthalmopathy. The specimen was peripheral blood. V usage is TRBV12-3 or TRBV12-4 and J usage is TRBJ1-6; no clear D gene. The DNA of the CDR3 is TGTGCCAGCAGTTTACGGCAGAATTCACCCCTCCACCTT. It yields the protein CASSLRQNSPLHL.